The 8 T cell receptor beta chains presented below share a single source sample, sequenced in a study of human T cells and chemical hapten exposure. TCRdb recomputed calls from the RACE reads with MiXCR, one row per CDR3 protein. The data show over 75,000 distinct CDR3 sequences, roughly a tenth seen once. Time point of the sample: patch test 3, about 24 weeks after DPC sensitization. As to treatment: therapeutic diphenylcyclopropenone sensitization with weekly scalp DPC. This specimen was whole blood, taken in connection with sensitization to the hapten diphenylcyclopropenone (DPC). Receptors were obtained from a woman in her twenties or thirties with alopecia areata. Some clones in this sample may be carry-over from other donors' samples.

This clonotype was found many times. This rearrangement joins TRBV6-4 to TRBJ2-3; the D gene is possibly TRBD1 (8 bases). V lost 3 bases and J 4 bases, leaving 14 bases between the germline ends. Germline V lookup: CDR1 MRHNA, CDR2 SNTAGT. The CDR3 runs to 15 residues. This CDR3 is CASSEGQGGADTQYF. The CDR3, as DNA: TGTGCCAGCAGTGAAGGACAGGGAGGGGCAGATACGCAGTATTTT.

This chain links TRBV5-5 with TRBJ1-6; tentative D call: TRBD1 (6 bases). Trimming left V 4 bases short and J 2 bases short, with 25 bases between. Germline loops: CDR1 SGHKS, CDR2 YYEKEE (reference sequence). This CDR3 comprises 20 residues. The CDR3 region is CASSTVNRDMGSPYNSPLHF. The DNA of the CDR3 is TGTGCCAGCAGCACCGTAAACCGGGACATGGGCTCCCCCTATAATTCACCCCTCCACTTT. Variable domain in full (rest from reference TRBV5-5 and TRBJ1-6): DAGVTQSPTHLIKTRGQQVTLRCSPISGHKSVSWYQQVLGQGPQFIFQYYEKEERGRGNFPDRFSARQFPNYSSELNVNALLLGDSALYLCASSTVNRDMGSPYNSPLHFGNGTRLTVT.

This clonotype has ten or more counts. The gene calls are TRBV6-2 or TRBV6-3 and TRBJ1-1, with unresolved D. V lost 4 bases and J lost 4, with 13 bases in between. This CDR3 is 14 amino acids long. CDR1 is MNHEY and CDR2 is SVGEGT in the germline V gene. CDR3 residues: CASSSGFEGTEAFF. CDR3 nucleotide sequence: TGTGCCAGCAGTTCCGGGTTTGAGGGCACTGAAGCTTTCTTT.

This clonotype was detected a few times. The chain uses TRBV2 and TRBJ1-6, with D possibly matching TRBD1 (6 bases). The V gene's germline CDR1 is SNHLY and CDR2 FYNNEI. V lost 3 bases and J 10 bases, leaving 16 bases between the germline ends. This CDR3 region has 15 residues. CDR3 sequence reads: CASSDNRALSSPLHF. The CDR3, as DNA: TGTGCCAGCAGTGATAACAGGGCTCTGAGCTCACCCCTCCACTTT.

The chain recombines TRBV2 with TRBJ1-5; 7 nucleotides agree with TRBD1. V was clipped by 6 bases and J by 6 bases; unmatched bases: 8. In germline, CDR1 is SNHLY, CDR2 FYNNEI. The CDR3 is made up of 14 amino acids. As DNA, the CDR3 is TGTGCCAGCAGCGCAACAGGGGCGGGTCAGCCCCAGCATTTT. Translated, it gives CASSATGAGQPQHF. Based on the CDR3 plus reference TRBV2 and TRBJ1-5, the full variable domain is EPEVTQTPSHQVTQMGQEVILRCVPISNHLYFYWYRQILGQKVEFLVSFYNNEISEKSEIFDDQFSVERPDGSNFTLKIRSTKLEDSAMYFCASSATGAGQPQHFGDGTRLSIL.

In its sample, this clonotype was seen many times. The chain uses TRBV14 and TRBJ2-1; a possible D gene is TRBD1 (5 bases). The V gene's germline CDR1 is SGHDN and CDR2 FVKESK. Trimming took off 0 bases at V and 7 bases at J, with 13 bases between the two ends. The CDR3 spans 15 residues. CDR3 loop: CASSQDSQGFNEQFF. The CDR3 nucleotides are TGTGCCAGCAGCCAAGATAGCCAGGGCTTTAATGAGCAGTTCTTC.

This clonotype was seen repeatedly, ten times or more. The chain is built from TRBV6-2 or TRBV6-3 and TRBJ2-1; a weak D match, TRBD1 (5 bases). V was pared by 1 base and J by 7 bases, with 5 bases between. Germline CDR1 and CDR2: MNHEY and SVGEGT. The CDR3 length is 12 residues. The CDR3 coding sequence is TGTGCCAGCAGTTACTACAGGAATGAGCAGTTCTTC. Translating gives CASSYYRNEQFF.

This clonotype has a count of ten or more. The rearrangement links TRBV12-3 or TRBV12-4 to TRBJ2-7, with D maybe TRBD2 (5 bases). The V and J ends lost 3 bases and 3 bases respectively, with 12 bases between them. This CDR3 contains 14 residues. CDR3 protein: CASSFSGLLYEQYF. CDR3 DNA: TGTGCCAGCAGTTTTTCGGGGTTACTCTACGAGCAGTACTTC.